These T cell receptor beta chains were read from a single sample in a study of blood T cells in healthy people across ages. TCRdb re-derived calls from the 5' RACE reads in MiXCR, one entry per CDR3 protein. The repertoire has around 710,000 distinct CDR3 sequences, roughly 43% of them found once; the top ten carry approximately 22%. The sample was blood. Every receptor here comes from a woman aged 60 to 75 in good health. CDR3s include the opening cysteine and the closing phenylalanine or tryptophan. A row's size may be missing; if present it is once, few, many or a size class.

clone size,J gene,V gene,CDR3 protein
once,TRBJ2-7,TRBV12-3/TRBV12-4,CASSVAGEVEQYF
many,TRBJ2-7,TRBV29-1,CSVRGRWGYEQYF
few,TRBJ2-3,TRBV7-2,CASLLWPERSNTQYF
-,TRBJ1-1,TRBV29-1,CSVETGSGGSTEAFF
-,TRBJ2-6,TRBV7-9,CASSLAGTLISGANVLTF
many,TRBJ2-5,TRBV4-3,CASSQDLQRQETQYF
few,TRBJ2-7,TRBV7-8,CASSLGYQGSYEQYF
few,TRBJ1-4,TRBV12-3/TRBV12-4,CASSEQASGEKLFF
few,TRBJ2-7,TRBV10-1,CASSEGGVEQYF
-,TRBJ1-4,TRBV28,CASSLREAGEKLFF
-,TRBJ1-2,TRBV7-9,CASSYQSDYGYTF
-,TRBJ2-2,TRBV20-1,CSATSGPNTGELFF
few,TRBJ2-1,TRBV2,CASSVRDSIGEQFF
-,-,TRBV25-1,CASTPGGREETQYF
few,TRBJ2-1,TRBV7-3,CASSLTLSVSYNEQFF
-,TRBJ1-1,TRBV28,CASSKTKRNEAFF
few,TRBJ2-7,TRBV6-2/TRBV6-3,CASSYAAGTYEQYF
-,TRBJ2-3,TRBV20-1,CSATGSGRTTSTDTQYF
-,TRBJ1-4,TRBV5-6,CASSLRKTGGGEKLFF
few,TRBJ2-3,TRBV9,CASSAGGYITDTQYF
few,TRBJ2-2,TRBV6-2/TRBV6-3,CASRGTVPGELFF
-,TRBJ1-1,TRBV28,CASGDVMNTEAFF
few,TRBJ2-7,TRBV29-1,CSASAGHEQYF
-,TRBJ2-1,TRBV27,CASRGLAVYNEQFF
-,TRBJ2-1,TRBV9,CASSVTGGSFNEQFF
-,TRBJ2-5,TRBV2,CASSRIARETQYF
-,TRBJ1-2,TRBV20-1,CSARKAAGQGYTF
-,TRBJ1-1,TRBV24-1,CATSESPTRGVNTEAFF
-,TRBJ2-1,TRBV30,CAWSERQREQFF
-,TRBJ2-3,TRBV4-3,CASSQDKGAGGVDTQYF
-,-,TRBV27,CASSFSVGPFETQYF
-,TRBJ1-1,TRBV4-2,CASSQDGPTGVRTEAFF
-,TRBJ2-5,TRBV7-6,CASLAGFLGTQYF
-,TRBJ2-3,TRBV28,CASRARQGSTDTQYF
-,TRBJ2-3,TRBV6-1,CASSAFRAGGGDTQYF
few,TRBJ1-6,TRBV20-1,CSARVGSNNSPLHF
-,TRBJ2-3,TRBV7-8,CASSLGPVSTDTQYF
-,TRBJ2-1,TRBV6-6,CASSPQGARDEQFF
many,TRBJ2-1,TRBV14,CASSQPPGRAGAAYNEQFF
few,TRBJ2-1,TRBV3-1,CASSEFSGGAGEQFF
-,TRBJ1-1,TRBV6-2/TRBV6-3,CASSPTGLSEAFF
-,TRBJ1-4,TRBV27,CASRGPGPKLFF
-,TRBJ2-7,TRBV20-1,CSTSDSLGFSYEQYF